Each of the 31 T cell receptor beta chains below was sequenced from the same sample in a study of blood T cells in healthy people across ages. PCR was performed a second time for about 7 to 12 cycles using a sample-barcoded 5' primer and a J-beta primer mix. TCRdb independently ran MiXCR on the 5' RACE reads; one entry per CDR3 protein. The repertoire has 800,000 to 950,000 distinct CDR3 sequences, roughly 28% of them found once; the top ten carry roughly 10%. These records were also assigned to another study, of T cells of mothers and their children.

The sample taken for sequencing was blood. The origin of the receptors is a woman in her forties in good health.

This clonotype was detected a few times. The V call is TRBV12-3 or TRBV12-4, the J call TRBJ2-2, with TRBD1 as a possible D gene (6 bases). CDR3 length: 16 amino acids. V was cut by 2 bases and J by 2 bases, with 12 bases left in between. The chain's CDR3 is CASSLWPGHNTGELFF. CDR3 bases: TGTGCCAGCAGTTTATGGCCGGGACATAACACCGGGGAGCTGTTTTTT.

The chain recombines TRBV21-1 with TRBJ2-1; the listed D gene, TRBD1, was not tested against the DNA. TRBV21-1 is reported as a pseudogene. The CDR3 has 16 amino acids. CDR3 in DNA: TGTGCCAGCAGCAAAGAAAAGGGACAGGGCGGAAATGAGCAGTTCTTC. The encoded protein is CASSKEKGQGGNEQFF.

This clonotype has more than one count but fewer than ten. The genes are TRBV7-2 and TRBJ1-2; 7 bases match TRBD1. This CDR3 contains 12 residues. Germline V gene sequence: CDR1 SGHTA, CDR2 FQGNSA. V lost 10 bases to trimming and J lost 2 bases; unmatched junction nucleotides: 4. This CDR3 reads CANEGQNYGYTF. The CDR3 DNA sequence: TGTGCCAACGAGGGACAGAACTATGGCTACACCTTC.

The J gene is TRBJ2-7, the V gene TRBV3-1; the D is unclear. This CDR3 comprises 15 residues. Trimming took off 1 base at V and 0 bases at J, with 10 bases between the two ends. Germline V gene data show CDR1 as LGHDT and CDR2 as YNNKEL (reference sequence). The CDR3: CASSQGPVSSYEQYF. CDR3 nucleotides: TGTGCCAGCAGCCAAGGGCCGGTAAGCTCCTACGAGCAGTACTTC.

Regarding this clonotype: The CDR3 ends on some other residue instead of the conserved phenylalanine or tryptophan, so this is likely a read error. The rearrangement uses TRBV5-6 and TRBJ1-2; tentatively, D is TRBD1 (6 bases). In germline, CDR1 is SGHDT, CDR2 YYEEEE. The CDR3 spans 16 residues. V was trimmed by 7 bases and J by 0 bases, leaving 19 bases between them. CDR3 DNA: TGTGCCAGCTTCGTGGGGGCACCAAACTCTAACTATGGCTACACCTGC. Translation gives CASFVGAPNSNYGYTC.

The CDR3 region is CASSQDQRVDTQYF. The CDR3 region has the DNA TGCGCCAGCAGCCAAGATCAGAGGGTAGATACGCAGTATTTT. The chain has TRBV4-1 and TRBJ2-3; possibly TRBD2 for D (5 bases). CDR3 length equals 14 residues. The V and J ends lost 0 bases and 5 bases respectively, with 9 bases between them. Germline V gives CDR1 MGHRA, CDR2 YSYEKL.

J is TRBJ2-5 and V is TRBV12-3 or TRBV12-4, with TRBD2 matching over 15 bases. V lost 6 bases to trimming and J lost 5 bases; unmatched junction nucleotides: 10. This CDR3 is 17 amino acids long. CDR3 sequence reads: CASSPGTSGGFGETQYF. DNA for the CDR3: TGTGCCAGCAGCCCTGGGACTAGCGGGGGGTTCGGGGAGACCCAGTACTTC.

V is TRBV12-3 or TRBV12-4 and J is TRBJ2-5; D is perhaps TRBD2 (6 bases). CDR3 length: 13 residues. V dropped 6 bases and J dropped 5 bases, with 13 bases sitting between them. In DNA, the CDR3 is TGTGCCAGCAGGCGGGATCCAGCGGAGACCCAGTACTTC. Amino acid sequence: CASRRDPAETQYF.

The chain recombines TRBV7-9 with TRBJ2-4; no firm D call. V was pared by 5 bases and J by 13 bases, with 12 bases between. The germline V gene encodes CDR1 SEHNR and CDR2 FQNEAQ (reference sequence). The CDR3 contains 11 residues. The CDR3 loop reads CASSPSDEQYF. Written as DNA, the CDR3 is TGTGCCAGCAGCCCATCAGATGAGCAGTACTTC.

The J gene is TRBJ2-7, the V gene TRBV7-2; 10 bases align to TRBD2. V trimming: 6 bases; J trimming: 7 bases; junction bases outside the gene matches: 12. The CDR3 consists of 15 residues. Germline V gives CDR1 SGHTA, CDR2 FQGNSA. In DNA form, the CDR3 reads TGTGCCAGCAGTTTTAGCGGGGGGAGCTACAATGAGCAGTACTTC. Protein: CASSFSGGSYNEQYF.

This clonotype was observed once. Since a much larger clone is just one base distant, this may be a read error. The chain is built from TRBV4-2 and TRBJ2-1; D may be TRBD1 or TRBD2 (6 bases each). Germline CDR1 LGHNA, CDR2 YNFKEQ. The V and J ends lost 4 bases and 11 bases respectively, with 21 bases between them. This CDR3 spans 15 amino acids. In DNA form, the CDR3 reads TGTGCCAGCAGCCCCCCCGGGGGCCGGGCGAGTAAGCAGTTCTTC. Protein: CASSPPGGRASKQFF.

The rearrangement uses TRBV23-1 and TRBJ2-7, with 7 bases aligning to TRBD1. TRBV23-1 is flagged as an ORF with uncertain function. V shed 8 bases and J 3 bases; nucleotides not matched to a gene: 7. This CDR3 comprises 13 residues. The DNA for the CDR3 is TGCGCCAGCCGGGACAGCGTAATCTACGAGCAGTACTTC. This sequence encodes CASRDSVIYEQYF.

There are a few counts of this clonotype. CDR3 sequence: CASSHAGRIPTETQYF. CDR3 nucleotide sequence: TGTGCCAGCAGCCACGCGGGACGTATCCCGACGGAGACCCAGTACTTC. V usage is TRBV3-1 and J usage is TRBJ2-5, with D tentatively TRBD2 (6 bases). Germline V gene sequence: CDR1 LGHDT, CDR2 YNNKEL (reference sequence). CDR3 length: 16 amino acids. V shed 3 bases and J shed 5 bases, with 19 bases lying between them.

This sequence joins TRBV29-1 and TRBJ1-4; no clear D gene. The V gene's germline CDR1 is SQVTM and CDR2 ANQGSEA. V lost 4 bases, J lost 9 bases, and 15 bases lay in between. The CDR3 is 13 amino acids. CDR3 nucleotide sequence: TGCAGCGTTGTCCGGGTACGAGGTAAAAAACTGTTTTTT. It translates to CSVVRVRGKKLFF.

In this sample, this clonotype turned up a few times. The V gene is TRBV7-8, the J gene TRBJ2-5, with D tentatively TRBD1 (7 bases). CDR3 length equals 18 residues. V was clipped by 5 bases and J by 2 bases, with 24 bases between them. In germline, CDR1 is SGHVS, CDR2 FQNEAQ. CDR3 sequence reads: CASSLGAGGGLGQETQYF. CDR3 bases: TGTGCCAGCAGCCTAGGAGCAGGGGGAGGCCTGGGGCAAGAGACCCAGTACTTC.

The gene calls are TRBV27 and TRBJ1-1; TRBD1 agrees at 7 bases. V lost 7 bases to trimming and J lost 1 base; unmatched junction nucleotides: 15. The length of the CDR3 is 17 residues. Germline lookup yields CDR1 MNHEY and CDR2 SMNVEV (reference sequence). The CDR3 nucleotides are TGTGCCAGCAACCGAGGAGGGGGCATTGGAGGGAACACTGAAGCTTTCTTT. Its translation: CASNRGGGIGGNTEAFF.

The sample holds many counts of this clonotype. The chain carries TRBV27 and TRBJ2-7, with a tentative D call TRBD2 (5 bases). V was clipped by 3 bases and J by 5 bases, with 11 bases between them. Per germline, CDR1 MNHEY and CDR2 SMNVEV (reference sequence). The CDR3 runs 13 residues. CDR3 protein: CASSLGWGDEQYF. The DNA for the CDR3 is TGTGCCAGCAGTTTGGGGTGGGGAGACGAGCAGTACTTC.

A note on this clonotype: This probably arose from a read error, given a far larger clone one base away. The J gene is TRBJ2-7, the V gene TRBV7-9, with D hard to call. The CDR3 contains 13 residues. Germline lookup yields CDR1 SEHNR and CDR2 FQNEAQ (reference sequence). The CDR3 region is CASSLAPSYGQYF. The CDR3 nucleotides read TGTGCCAGCAGCTTAGCGCCATCCTACGGGCAGTACTTC. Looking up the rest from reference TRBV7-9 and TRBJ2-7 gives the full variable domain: DTGVSQNPRHKITKRGQNVTFRCDPISEHNRLYWYRQTLGQGPEFLTYFQNEAQLEKSRLLSDRFSAERPKGSFSTLEIQRTEQGDSAMYLCASSLAPSYGQYFGPGTRLTVT.

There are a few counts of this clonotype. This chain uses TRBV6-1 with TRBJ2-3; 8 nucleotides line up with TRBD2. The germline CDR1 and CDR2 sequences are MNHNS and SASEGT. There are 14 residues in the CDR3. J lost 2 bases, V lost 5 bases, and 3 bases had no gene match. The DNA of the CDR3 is TGTGCCAGCAGTCCGCGGGGGGACACAGATACGCAGTATTTT. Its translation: CASSPRGDTDTQYF.

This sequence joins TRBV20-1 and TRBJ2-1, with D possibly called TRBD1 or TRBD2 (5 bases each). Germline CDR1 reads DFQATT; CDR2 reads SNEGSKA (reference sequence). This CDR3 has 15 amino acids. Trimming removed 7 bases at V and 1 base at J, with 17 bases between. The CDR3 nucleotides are TGCAGTGTGCAGCGCATGAGGGGTTCCTACAATGAGCAGTTCTTC. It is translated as CSVQRMRGSYNEQFF.

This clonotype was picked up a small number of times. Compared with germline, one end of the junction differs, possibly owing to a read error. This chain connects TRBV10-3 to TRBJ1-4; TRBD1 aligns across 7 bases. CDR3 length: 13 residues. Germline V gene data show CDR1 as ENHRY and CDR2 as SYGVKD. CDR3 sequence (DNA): TGTGCCACAGGGGGTCGGACTAATGAAAGACTGTTTTTT. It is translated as CATGGRTNERLFF.

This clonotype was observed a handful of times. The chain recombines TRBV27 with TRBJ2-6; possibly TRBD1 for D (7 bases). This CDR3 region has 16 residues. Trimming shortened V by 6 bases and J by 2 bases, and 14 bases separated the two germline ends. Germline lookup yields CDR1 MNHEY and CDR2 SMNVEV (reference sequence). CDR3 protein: CASSAEGAAGANVLTF. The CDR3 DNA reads TGTGCCAGCAGCGCGGAGGGGGCAGCTGGGGCCAACGTCCTGACTTTC.

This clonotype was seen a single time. The CDR3 protein is CTGSPLQGRTQYF. CDR3 DNA sequence: TGCACCGGCAGCCCGCTCCAGGGAAGGACCCAGTACTTC. V usage is TRBV5-1 and J usage is TRBJ2-5, with D tentatively TRBD1 (5 bases). This CDR3 spans 13 amino acids. Germline CDR1 is SGHRS and CDR2 is YFSETQ.

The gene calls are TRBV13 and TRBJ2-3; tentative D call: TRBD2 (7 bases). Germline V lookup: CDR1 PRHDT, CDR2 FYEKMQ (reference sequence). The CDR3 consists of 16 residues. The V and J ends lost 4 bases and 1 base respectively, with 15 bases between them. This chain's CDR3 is CASSSPGGGGTDTQYF. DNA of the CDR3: TGTGCCAGCAGCTCCCCTGGAGGGGGGGGCACAGATACGCAGTATTTT.

DNA of the CDR3: TGCAGTGCTGTGGACCCGCGGGAAAGGGTAGATACGCAGTATTTT. Translating gives CSAVDPRERVDTQYF. J is TRBJ2-3 and V is TRBV20-1, with a possible D match to TRBD2 (6 bases). From germline, CDR1 is DFQATT and CDR2 SNEGSKA (reference sequence). The ends were cut back, 5 bases at V and 5 bases at J, with 20 bases in the middle. The CDR3 totals 15 residues.

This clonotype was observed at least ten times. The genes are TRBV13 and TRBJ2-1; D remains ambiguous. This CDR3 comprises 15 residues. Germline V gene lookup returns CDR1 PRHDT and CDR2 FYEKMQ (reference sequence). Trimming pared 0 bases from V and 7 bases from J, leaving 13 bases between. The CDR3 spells CASSLGGTALNEQFF. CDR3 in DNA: TGTGCCAGCAGCTTAGGCGGTACAGCGTTAAATGAGCAGTTCTTC.

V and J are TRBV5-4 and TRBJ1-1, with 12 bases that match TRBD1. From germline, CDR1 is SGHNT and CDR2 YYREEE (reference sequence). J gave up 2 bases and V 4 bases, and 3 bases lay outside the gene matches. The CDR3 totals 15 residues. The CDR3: CASSTGTGGNTEAFF. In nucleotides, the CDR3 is TGTGCCAGCAGCACGGGGACAGGGGGCAACACTGAAGCTTTCTTT.

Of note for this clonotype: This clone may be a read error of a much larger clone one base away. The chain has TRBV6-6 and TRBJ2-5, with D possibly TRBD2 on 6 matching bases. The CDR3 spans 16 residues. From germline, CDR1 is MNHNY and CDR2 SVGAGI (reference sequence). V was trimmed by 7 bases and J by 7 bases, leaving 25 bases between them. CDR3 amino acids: CASTPRRGSETVTQYF. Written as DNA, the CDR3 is TGTGCCAGCACCCCTAGGAGGGGCAGTGAAACAGTGACCCAGTACTTC.

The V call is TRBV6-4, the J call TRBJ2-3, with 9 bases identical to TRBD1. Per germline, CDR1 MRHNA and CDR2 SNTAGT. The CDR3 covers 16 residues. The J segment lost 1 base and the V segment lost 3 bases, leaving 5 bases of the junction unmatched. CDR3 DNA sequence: TGTGCCAGCAGTGATCAGACAGGGGGTGGCACAGATACGCAGTATTTT. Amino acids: CASSDQTGGGTDTQYF.

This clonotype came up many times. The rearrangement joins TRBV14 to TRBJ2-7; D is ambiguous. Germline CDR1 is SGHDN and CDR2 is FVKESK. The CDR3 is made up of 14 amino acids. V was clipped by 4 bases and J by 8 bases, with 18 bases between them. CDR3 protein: CASSRQDFGLQQYF. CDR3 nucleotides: TGTGCCAGCAGCCGCCAAGATTTTGGATTGCAGCAGTACTTC. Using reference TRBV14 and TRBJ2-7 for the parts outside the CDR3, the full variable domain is EAGVTQFPSHSVIEKGQTVTLRCDPISGHDNLYWYRRVMGKEIKFLLHFVKESKQDESGMPNNRFLAERTGGTYSTLKVQPAELEDSGVYFCASSRQDFGLQQYFGPGTRLTVT.

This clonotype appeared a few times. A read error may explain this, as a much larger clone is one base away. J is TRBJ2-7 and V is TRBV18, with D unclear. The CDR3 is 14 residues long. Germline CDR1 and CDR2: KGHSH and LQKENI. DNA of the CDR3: TGTGCCAGCTCCCCCGTGGTAAACTCCAACGAGCAGTACTTC. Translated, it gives CASSPVVNSNEQYF.